A single sample is the source of the 5 T cell receptor beta chains below, sequenced in a study of T cell clonality in common variable immunodeficiency. Study-wide results and caveats: In common variable immunodeficiency, TCR beta chains reportedly carried fewer deletions and N-nucleotide insertions.

The protocol was immunoSEQ multiplex PCR, while the TCRdb copy is restricted to in-frame clones and leaves out a portion. Sampling found 15,000 to 20,000 clones, none seen once. No antigen has been assigned to these receptors. Material: peripheral blood mononuclear cells. Source of these receptors: a human donor with common variable immunodeficiency.

The sample holds a few counts of this clone. The CDR3 end falls 3 residues outside the read, so it is completed with the germline J gene. The chain combines TRBV2 with TRBJ1-5; D possibly corresponds to TRBD1 (5 bases). V dropped 0 bases and J dropped 7 bases, with 7 bases sitting between them. From germline, CDR1 is SNHLY and CDR2 FYNNEI. This CDR3 spans 13 amino acids. CDR3 DNA (partial): TGTGCCAGCAGTGAAGCCAGGGAACAGCCC. This gives the protein CASSEAREQP. The CDR3 reads in full as CASSEAREQPQHF. Variable domain in full (rest from reference TRBV2 and TRBJ1-5): EPEVTQTPSHQVTQMGQEVILRCVPISNHLYFYWYRQILGQKVEFLVSFYNNEISEKSEIFDDQFSVERPDGSNFTLKIRSTKLEDSAMYFCASSEAREQPQHFGDGTRLSIL.

This clone has only a few counts. The CDR3 sequence is CASSTDRGNYGYTF. The sequenced part of the CDR3 DNA is TGTGCCAGTAGTACGGACAGGGGGAACTATGGC. The rearrangement joins TRBV19 to TRBJ1-2, with TRBD1 matching over 10 bases. The CDR3 end is not reached by the read, which stops 3 residues before it; the germline J gene fills it in. The length of the CDR3 is 14 residues. V shed 4 bases and J 2 bases; nucleotides not matched to a gene: 1. CDR1 and CDR2 from the germline V gene are LNHDA and SQIVND (reference sequence).

There are a few counts of this clone. Read sequence stops 3 residues before the CDR3 end, and the germline J gene provides the missing end. The V gene is TRBV7-2, the J gene TRBJ1-2; weak D call: TRBD1 (6 bases). This CDR3 is built from 13 residues. The V gene's germline CDR1 is SGHTA and CDR2 FQGNSA. V lost 4 bases, J lost 4 bases, and 10 bases lay in between. CDR3 DNA, as far as it was read: TGTGCCAGCAGCTCGCGACAGGCCTATGGC. It yields the protein CASSSRQAYG. The CDR3, in full, reads CASSSRQAYGYTF. The full variable domain, in which reference TRBV7-2 and TRBJ1-2 provide the parts outside the CDR3, is GAGVSQSPSNKVTEKGKDVELRCDPISGHTALYWYRQSLGQGLEFLIYFQGNSAPDKSGLPSDRFSAERTGGSVSTLTIQRTQQEDSAVYLCASSSRQAYGYTFGSGTRLTVV.

This clone was detected many times. Read data end 3 residues before the CDR3 end; the end is taken from the germline J gene. V is TRBV19 and J is TRBJ2-1; 7 bases fit TRBD1. Germline CDR1 LNHDA, CDR2 SQIVND (reference sequence). The CDR3 is 16 residues long. After removal of 5 bases from V and 4 bases from J, the junction contained 11 bases not matched to a gene. The sequenced part of the CDR3 DNA is TGTGCCAGTAGTCCTCAAAGGGACAGAGTATACAATGAG. Translation: CASSPQRDRVYNE. From start to end, the CDR3 is CASSPQRDRVYNEQFF.

This clone was observed at least ten times. With the read ending 3 residues before the CDR3 end, the germline J gene is used to fill in that end. The gene calls are TRBV18 and TRBJ2-1, with a tentative D call TRBD2 (6 bases). Trimming stripped 3 bases from V and 8 bases from J, with 11 bases between. Looked up from germline, CDR1 is KGHSH and CDR2 is LQKENI. The CDR3 has 13 residues. The CDR3 region is CASSPAGIDEQFF. The DNA read from the CDR3 is TGTGCCAGCTCACCCGCGGGGATCGATGAG.